Reported below is one T cell receptor (beta chain). What it recognizes is unknown. Prepared libraries of TCR beta cDNA carried unique molecular identifiers. Researchers reported about 500,000 cDNA molecules coming from approximately 0.95 to 9.8 million T cells. TCRdb passed the PCR reads through MiXCR, listing each CDR3 protein once. The table lists about 810,000 distinct CDR3 sequences, approximately 57% of them singletons. This sample was included in a study of post-analysis software for immune sequencing data. Across the whole study: The courses of disease that were included comprised relapsing-remitting, secondary progressive and progressive-relapsing multiple sclerosis.

CDR1 KGHDR and CDR2 SFDVKD come from the germline V gene. V was shortened by 4 bases and J by 2 bases, with 8 bases between the two germline ends. The CDR3 length is 14 residues. Study-wide points: Controls had significantly higher normalized Chao1 diversity than multiple sclerosis patients. Among four or five TRBV segments more frequent in patients than controls were TRBV5-6, TRBV5-1 and TRBV20-1.

Material: blood. The source of this sequence is a girl aged 10-17 years with multiple sclerosis. The chain links TRBV24-1 to TRBJ2-1; D is perhaps TRBD2 (5 bases). DNA of the CDR3: TGTGCCACCAGTGAGTCGGGGACCTACAATGAGCAGTTCTTC. Residues: CATSESGTYNEQFF.